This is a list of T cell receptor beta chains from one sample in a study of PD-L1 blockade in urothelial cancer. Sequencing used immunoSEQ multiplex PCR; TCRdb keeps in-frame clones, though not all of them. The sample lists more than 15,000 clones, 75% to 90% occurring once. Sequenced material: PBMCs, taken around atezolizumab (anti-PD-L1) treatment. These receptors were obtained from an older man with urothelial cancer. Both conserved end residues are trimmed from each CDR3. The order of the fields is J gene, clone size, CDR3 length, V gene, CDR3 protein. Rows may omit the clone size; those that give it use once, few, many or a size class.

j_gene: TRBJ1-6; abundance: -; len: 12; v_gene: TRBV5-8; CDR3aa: ASSLEGGNSPLH
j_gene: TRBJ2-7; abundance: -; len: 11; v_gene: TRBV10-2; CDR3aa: ASRNRDYLEQY
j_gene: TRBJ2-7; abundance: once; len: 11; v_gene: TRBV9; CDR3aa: ASSVGGRNEQY
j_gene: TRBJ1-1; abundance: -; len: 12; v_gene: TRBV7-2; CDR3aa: ASSGLGRRTEAF
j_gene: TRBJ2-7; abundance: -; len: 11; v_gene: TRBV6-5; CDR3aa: ASRLTRGSEQY
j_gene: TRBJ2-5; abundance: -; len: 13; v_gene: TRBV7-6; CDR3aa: ASITFRGRVETQY
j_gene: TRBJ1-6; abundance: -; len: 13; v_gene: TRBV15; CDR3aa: ATSTRTENNSPLH
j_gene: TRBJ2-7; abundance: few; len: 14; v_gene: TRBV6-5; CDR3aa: ASSYSSRGGSYEQY
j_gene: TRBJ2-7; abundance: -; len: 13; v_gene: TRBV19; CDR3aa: ASSKGLGGSYEQY
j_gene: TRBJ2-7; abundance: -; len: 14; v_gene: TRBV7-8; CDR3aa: ASSTLAGAGSYEQY
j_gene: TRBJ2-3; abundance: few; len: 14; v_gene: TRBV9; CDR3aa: ASSSRRGGPLDTQY
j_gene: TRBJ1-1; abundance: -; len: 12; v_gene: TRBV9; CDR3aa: ASSPRGGGTEAF
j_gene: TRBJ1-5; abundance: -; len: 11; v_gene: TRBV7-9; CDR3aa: ASSRDIGQPQH
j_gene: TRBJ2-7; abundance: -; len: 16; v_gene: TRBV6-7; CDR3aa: ASSYSPVRGTGSCEQY
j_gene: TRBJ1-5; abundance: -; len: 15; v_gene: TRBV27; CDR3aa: ASRAGTGTYSNQPQH
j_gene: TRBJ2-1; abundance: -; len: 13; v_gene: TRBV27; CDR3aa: ASSPGTRSYNEQF
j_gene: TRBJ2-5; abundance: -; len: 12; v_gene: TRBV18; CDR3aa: ASSTRGSQETQY
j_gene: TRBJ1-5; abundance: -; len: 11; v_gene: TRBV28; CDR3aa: ASRDRRNQPQH
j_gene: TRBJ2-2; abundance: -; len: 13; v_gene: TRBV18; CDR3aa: ASSRTSESTGELF
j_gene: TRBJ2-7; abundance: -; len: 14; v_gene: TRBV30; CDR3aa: AWSKGLAVPSYEQY
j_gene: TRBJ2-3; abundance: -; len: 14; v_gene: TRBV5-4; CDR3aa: ASSLARGLSTDTQY
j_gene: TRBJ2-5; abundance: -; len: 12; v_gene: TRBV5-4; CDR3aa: ASSGTGWKETQY
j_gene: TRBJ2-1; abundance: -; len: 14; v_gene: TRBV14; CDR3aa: ASRPRGGNSYNEQF
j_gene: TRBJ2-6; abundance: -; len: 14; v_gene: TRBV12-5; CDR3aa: ASGGGQLVGANVLT
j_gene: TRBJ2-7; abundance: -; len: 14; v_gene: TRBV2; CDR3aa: ASSRTSGGASYEQY
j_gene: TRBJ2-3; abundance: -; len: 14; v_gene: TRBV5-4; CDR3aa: ASSNQRGGFADTQY
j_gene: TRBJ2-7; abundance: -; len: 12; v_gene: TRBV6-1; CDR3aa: ASSDGGGRYEQY
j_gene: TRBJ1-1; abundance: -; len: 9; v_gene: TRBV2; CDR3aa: ASSVNTEAF
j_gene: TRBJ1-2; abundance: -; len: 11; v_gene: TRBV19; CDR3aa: ASSTLFESGYT
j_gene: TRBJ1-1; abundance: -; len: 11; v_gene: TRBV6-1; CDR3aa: ASALYVNTEAF
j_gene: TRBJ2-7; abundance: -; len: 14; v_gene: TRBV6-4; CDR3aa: ASSDWRGGGNYEQY
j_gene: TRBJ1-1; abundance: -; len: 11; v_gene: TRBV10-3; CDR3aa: AIRGGGSTEAF
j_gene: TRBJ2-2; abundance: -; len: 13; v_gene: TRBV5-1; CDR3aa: ASKRQGGDTGELF
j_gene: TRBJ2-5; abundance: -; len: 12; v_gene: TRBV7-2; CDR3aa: ASSLSQMQETQY
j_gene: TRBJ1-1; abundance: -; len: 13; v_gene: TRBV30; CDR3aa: AWSRGRTLNTEAF
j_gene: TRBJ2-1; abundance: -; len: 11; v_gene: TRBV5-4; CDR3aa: ATLLAGGNEQF
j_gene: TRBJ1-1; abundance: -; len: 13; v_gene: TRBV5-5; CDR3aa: ASSSDRAQNTEAF
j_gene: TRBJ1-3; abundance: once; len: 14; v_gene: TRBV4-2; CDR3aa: ASSQGDRSSGNTIY
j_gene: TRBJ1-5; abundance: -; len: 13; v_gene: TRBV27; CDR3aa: ASSLNPAGVQPQH
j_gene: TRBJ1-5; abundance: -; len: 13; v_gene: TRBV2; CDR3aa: ASSTGETANQPQH
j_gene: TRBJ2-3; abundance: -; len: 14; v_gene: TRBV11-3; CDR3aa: ASSLESGLSTDTQY
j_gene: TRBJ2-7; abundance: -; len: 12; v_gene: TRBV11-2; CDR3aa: ASSLETGAYEQY
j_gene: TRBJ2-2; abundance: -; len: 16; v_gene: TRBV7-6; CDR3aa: ASSPGGGTSANTGELF
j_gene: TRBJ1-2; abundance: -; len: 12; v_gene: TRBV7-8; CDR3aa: ASSSGQGAVGYT
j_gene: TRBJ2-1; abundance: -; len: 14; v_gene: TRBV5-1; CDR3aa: ASSLGLGAEYNEQF
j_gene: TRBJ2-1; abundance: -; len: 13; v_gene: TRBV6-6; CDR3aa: ASSYGGGTVNEQF
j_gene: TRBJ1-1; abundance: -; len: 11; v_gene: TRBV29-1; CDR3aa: SAMDRAKTEAF
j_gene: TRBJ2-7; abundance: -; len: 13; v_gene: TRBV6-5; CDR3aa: ASSYGKQVNYEQY
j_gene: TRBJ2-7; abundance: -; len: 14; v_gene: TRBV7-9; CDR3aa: ASSLPGQGPSYEQY
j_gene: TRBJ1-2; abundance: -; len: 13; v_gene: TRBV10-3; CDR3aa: AISDRGLWNYGYT
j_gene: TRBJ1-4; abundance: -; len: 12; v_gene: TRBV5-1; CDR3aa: ASSPDMAREKLF
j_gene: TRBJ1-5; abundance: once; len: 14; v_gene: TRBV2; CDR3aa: ASSPRVVYSNQPQH